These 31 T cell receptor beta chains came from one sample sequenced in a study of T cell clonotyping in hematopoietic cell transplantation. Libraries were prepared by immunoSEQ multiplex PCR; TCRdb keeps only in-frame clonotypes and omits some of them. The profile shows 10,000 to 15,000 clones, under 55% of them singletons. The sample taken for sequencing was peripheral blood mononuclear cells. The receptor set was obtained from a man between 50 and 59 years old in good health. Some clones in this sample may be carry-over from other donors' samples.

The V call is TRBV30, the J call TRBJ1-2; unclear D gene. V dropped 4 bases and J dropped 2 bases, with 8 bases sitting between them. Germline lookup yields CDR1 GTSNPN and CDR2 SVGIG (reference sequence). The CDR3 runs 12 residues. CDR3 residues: CAWMSGNYGYTF. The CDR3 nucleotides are TGTGCCTGGATGTCTGGAAACTATGGCTACACCTTC.

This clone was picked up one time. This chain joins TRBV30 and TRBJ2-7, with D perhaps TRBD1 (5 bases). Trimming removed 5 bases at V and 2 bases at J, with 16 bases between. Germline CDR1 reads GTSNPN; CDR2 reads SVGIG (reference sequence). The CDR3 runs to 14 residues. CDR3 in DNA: TGTGCCTGGGTCCCAGGGCCGGCAACCTACGAGCAGTACTTC. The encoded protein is CAWVPGPATYEQYF.

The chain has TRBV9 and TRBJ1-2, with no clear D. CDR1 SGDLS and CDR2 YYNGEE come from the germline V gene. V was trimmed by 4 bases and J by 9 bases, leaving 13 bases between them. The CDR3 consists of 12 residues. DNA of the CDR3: TGTGCCAGCAGCTCGCGCACGAATAGCTACACCTTC. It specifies CASSSRTNSYTF.

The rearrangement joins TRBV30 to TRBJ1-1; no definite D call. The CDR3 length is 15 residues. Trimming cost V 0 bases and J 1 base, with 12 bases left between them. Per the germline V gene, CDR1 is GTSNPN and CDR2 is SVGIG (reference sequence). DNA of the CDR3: TGTGCCTGGAGTGTACTAGGGTTAGGGAACACTGAAGCTTTCTTT. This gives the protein CAWSVLGLGNTEAFF.

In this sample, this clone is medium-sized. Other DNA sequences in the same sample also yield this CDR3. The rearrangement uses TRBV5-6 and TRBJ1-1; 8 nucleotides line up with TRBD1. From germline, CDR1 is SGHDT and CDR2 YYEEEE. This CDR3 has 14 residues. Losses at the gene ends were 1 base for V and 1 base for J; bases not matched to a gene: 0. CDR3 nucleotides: TGTGCCAGCAGCTTGACAGGGGGGAACACTGAAGCTTTCTTT. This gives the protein CASSLTGGNTEAFF.

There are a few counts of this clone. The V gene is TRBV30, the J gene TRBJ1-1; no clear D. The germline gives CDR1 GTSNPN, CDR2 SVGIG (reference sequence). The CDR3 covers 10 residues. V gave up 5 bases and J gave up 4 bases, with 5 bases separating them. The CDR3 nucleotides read TGTGCCTGGGGGTTCACTGAAGCTTTCTTT. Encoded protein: CAWGFTEAFF.

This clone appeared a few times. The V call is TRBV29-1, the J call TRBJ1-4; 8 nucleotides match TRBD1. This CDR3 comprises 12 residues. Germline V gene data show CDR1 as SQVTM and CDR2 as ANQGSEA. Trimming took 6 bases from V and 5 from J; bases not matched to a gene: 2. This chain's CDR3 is CSVQGANEKLFF. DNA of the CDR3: TGCAGCGTGCAGGGGGCCAATGAAAAACTGTTTTTT.

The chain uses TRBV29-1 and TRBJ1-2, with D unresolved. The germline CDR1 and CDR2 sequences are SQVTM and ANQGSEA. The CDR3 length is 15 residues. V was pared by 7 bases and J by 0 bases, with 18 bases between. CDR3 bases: TGCAGCGCCGAAGCAGCTGGGATAGCTAACTATGGCTACACCTTC. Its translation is CSAEAAGIANYGYTF.

As DNA, the CDR3 is TGTGCCAGCAGTTTGGGTCTAGCGGCTAATGAGCAGTTCTTC. Protein: CASSLGLAANEQFF. The genes are TRBV28 and TRBJ2-1, with 7 bases lining up with TRBD2. Unmatched junction bases numbered 6, after V lost 3 bases and J lost 7 bases. CDR3 size: 14 residues. From germline, CDR1 is MDHEN and CDR2 SYDVKM.

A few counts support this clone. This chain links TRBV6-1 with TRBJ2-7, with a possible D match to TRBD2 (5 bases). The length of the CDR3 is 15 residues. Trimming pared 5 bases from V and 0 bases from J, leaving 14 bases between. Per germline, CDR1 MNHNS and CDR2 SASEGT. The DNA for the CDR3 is TGTGCCAGCAGTTCGAGAAGGGAGACCTCCTACGAGCAGTACTTC. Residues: CASSSRRETSYEQYF.

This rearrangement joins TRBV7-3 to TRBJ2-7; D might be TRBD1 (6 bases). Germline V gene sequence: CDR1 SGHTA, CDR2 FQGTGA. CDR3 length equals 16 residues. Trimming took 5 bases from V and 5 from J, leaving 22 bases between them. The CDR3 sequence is CASSPYGGGILNEQYF. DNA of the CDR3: TGTGCCAGCAGCCCCTATGGTGGGGGCATTCTCAACGAGCAGTACTTC.

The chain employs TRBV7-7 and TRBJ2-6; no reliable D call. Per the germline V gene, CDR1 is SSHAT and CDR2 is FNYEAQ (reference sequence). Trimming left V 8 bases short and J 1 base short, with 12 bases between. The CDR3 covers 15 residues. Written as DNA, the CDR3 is TGTGCCAGCGGTGACGGTCCTTCTGGGGCCAACGTCCTGACTTTC. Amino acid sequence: CASGDGPSGANVLTF.

CDR3 nucleotide sequence: TGTGCCAGCACTGGGGGGTCTGCGGAGACCCAGTACTTC. Protein product: CASTGGSAETQYF. The chain is built from TRBV6-1 and TRBJ2-5, with D possibly matching TRBD2 (6 bases). Germline loops: CDR1 MNHNS, CDR2 SASEGT. The CDR3 is 13 residues long. The ends were cut back, 7 bases at V and 5 bases at J, with 14 bases in the middle.

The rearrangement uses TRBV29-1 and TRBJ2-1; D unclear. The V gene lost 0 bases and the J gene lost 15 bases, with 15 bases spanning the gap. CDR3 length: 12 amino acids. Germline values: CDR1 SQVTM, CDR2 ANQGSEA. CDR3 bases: TGCAGCGTTGAAGATCTTTCCAGGTTGATGTTCTTC. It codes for CSVEDLSRLMFF.

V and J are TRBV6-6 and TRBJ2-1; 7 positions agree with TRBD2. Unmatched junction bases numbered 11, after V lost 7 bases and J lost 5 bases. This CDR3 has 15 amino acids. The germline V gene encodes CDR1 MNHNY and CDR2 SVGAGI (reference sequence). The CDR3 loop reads CASKNRGTTNNEQFF. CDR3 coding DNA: TGTGCCAGCAAAAATCGGGGGACTACCAACAATGAGCAGTTCTTC.

The CDR3 DNA is TGCGCCAGCAGCCAAGATATTAATTCGAAGGGCTACACCTTC. It specifies CASSQDINSKGYTF. The chain recombines TRBV4-3 with TRBJ1-2; D is ambiguous. The germline V gene has CDR1 LGHNA and CDR2 YSLEER. The CDR3 totals 14 residues. The V end was cut by 0 bases, the J end by 8 bases, with 13 bases between.

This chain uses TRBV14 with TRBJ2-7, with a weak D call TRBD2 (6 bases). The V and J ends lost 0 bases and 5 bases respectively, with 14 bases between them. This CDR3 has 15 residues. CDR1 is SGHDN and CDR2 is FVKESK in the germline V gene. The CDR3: CASSQDVGSPNEQYF. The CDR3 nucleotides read TGTGCCAGCAGCCAAGATGTCGGGAGTCCCAACGAGCAGTACTTC.

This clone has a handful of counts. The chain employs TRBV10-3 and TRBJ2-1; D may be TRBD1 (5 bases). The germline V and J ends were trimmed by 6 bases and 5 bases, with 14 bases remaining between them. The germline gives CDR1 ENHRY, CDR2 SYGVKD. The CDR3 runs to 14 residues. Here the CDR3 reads CAIRGHGPHNEQFF. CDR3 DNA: TGTGCCATCAGGGGGCACGGCCCCCACAATGAGCAGTTCTTC.

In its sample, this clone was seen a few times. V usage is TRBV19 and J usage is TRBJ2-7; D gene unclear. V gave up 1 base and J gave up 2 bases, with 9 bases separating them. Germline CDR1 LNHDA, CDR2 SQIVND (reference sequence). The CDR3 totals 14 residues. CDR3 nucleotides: TGTGCCAGTAGTATAGGGACCGGAGCCTACGAGCAGTACTTC. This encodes CASSIGTGAYEQYF.

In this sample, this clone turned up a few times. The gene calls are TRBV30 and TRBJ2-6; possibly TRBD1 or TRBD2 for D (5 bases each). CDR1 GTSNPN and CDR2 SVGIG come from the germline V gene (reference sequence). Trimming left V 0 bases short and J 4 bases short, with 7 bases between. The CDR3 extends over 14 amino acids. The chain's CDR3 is CAWSVGEGANVLTF. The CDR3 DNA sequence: TGTGCCTGGAGTGTAGGGGAGGGGGCCAACGTCCTGACTTTC.

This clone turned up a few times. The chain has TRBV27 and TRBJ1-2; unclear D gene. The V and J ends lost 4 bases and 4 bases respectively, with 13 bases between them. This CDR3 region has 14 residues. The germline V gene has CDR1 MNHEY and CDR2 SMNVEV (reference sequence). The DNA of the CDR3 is TGTGCCAGCAGTTACCGCGCGGCCGGCTATGGCTACACCTTC. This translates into CASSYRAAGYGYTF.

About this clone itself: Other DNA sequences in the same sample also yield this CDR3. In DNA form, the CDR3 reads TGCGCCAGCAGCCGGACAGGGGACACTGAAGCTTTCTTT. It encodes CASSRTGDTEAFF. The V and J genes are TRBV4-3 and TRBJ1-1; 9 bases are shared with TRBD1. The V gene end was trimmed by 4 bases and the J gene end by 3 bases; junction bases not matched to a gene: 0. There are 13 residues in the CDR3. Germline loops: CDR1 LGHNA, CDR2 YSLEER.

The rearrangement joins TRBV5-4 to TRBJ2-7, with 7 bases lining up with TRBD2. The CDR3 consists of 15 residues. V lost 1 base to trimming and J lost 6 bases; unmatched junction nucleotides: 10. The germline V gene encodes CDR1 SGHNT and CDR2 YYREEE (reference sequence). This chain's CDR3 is CASSLKAGEGGEQYF. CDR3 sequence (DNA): TGTGCCAGCAGCTTGAAGGCCGGGGAGGGCGGCGAGCAGTACTTC.

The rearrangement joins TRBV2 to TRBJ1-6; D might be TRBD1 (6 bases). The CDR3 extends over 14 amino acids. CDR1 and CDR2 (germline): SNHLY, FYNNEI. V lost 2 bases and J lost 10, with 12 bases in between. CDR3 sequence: CASSEPQGVSPLHF. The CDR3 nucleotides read TGTGCCAGCAGTGAACCACAGGGAGTCTCACCCCTCCACTTT. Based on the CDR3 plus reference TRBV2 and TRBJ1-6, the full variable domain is EPEVTQTPSHQVTQMGQEVILRCVPISNHLYFYWYRQILGQKVEFLVSFYNNEISEKSEIFDDQFSVERPDGSNFTLKIRSTKLEDSAMYFCASSEPQGVSPLHFGNGTRLTVT.

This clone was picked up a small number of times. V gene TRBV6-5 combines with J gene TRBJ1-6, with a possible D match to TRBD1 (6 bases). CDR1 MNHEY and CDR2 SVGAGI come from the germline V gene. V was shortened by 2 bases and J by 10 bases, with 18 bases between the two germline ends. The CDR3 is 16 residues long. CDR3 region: CASSYGGTGAASPLHF. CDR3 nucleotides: TGTGCCAGCAGTTACGGGGGAACGGGGGCGGCCTCACCCCTCCACTTT.

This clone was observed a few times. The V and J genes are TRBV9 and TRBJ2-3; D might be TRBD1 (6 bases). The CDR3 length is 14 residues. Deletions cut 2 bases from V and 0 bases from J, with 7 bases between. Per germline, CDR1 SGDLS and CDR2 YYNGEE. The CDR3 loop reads CASSVTGSTDTQYF. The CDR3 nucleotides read TGTGCCAGCAGCGTCACAGGGAGCACAGATACGCAGTATTTT.

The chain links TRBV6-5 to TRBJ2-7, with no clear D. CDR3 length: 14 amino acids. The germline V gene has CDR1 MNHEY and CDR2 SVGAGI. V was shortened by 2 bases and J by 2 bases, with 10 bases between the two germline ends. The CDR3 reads CASSYAGPTYEQYF. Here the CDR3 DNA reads TGTGCCAGCAGTTACGCCGGGCCTACCTACGAGCAGTACTTC.

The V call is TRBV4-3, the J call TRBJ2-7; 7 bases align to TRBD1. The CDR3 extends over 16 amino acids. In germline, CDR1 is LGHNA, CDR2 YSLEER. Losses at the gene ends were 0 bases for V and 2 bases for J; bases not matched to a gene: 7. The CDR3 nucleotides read TGCGCCAGCAGCCAAGAGGAGACAGGGTCCACCTACGAGCAGTACTTC. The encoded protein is CASSQEETGSTYEQYF.

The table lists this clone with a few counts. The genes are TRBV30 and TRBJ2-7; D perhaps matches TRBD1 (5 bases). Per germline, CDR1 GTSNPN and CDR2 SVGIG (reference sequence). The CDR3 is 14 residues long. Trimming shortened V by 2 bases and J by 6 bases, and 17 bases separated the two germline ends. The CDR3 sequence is CAWSRGRVAGEQYF. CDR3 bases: TGTGCCTGGAGTAGGGGCAGGGTTGCAGGCGAGCAGTACTTC.

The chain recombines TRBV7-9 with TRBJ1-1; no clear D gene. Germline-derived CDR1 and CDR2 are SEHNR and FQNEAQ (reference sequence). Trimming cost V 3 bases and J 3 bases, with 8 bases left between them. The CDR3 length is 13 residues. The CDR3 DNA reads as TGTGCCAGCAGCTTCGGGAGGGACACTGAAGCTTTCTTT. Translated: CASSFGRDTEAFF. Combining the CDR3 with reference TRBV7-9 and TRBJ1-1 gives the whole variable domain DTGVSQNPRHKITKRGQNVTFRCDPISEHNRLYWYRQTLGQGPEFLTYFQNEAQLEKSRLLSDRFSAERPKGSFSTLEIQRTEQGDSAMYLCASSFGRDTEAFFGQGTRLTVV.

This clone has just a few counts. CDR3 in DNA: TGTGCCAGCAGCTTAAGGGGCATCATAGATACGCAGTATTTT. Encoded protein: CASSLRGIIDTQYF. V usage is TRBV7-3 and J usage is TRBJ2-3; D perhaps matches TRBD1 (5 bases). The CDR3 spans 14 residues. Germline V gene data show CDR1 as SGHTA and CDR2 as FQGTGA. Trimming removed 1 base at V and 5 bases at J, with 10 bases between.